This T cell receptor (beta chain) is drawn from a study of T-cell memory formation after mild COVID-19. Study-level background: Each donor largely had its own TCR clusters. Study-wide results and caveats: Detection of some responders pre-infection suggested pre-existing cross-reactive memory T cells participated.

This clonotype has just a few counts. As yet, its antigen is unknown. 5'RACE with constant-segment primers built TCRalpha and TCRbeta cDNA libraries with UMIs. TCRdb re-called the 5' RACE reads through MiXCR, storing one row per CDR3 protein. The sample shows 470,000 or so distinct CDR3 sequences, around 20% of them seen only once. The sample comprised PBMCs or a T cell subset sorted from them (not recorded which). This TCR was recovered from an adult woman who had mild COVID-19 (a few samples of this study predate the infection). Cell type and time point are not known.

CDR3 DNA: TGTGCCAGCAAAGGGAAGAGCACCGGGGAGCTGTTTTTT. It encodes CASKGKSTGELFF. J is TRBJ2-2 and V is TRBV6-2 or TRBV6-3; D is undetermined. Germline V lookup: CDR1 MNHEY, CDR2 SVGEGT. The CDR3 covers 13 residues. The V gene lost 7 bases and the J gene lost 4 bases, with 10 bases spanning the gap.